What follows are 12 T cell receptor beta chains derived from one specimen sequenced in a study of blood T cell repertoires in COVID-19. Produced via immunoSEQ multiplex PCR; TCRdb's table is partial and in-frame only. Of about 120,000 clones in the sample, 88% are singletons; the top ten hold less than 2%. The sequencing input was peripheral blood. Receptors were obtained from a human donor in a cohort sampled during active COVID-19.

Here the CDR3 reads CSVERRDRGLSNYGYTF. The CDR3 DNA reads as TGCAGCGTTGAGAGGAGGGACAGGGGCCTTTCTAACTATGGCTACACCTTC. The chain recombines TRBV29-1 with TRBJ1-2, with 10 positions matching TRBD1. In germline, CDR1 is SQVTM, CDR2 ANQGSEA. V gave up 3 bases and J gave up 0 bases; unmatched junction bases: 10. The CDR3 extends over 17 amino acids. Based on the CDR3 plus reference TRBV29-1 and TRBJ1-2, the full variable domain is SAVISQKPSRDICQRGTSLTIQCQVDSQVTMMFWYRQQPGQSLTLIATANQGSEATYESGFVIDKFPISRPNLTFSTLTVSNMSPEDSSIYLCSVERRDRGLSNYGYTFGSGTRLTVV.

This clone was recorded only once. The rearrangement links TRBV4-2 to TRBJ2-3, with 11 positions matching TRBD2. Germline values: CDR1 LGHNA, CDR2 YNFKEQ. This CDR3 spans 15 amino acids. The J segment lost 3 bases and the V segment lost 3 bases, leaving 2 bases of the junction unmatched. The CDR3 sequence: CASSQTSGVTDTQYF. CDR3 in DNA: TGTGCCAGCAGCCAGACTAGCGGGGTAACAGATACGCAGTATTTT.

The CDR3 is CASSLADTQNTEAFF. In nucleotides, the CDR3 is TGCGCCAGCAGCTTGGCCGACACCCAGAACACTGAAGCTTTCTTT. J is TRBJ1-1 and V is TRBV5-1; D remains ambiguous. Trimming removed 0 bases at V and 1 base at J, with 10 bases between. This CDR3 comprises 15 residues. Germline V gene lookup returns CDR1 SGHRS and CDR2 YFSETQ.

This chain connects TRBV7-9 to TRBJ2-1, with 8 bases identical to TRBD2. CDR1 is SEHNR and CDR2 is FQNEAQ in the germline V gene (reference sequence). This CDR3 has 17 amino acids. J was trimmed by 10 bases and V by 6 bases; bases with no gene match: 20. This CDR3 reads CASSPPAGSGLVYEQFF. The CDR3 DNA is TGTGCCAGCAGTCCCCCCGCGGGGTCGGGACTAGTTTACGAGCAGTTCTTC.

This chain connects TRBV7-2 to TRBJ1-2; tentative D call: TRBD1 (6 bases). From germline, CDR1 is SGHTA and CDR2 FQGNSA. V gave up 5 bases and J gave up 4 bases, with 11 bases separating them. CDR3 length: 13 residues. CDR3: CASSPGTIYGYTF. The DNA of the CDR3 is TGTGCCAGCAGCCCCGGGACAATCTATGGCTACACCTTC. Variable domain in full (rest from reference TRBV7-2 and TRBJ1-2): GAGVSQSPSNKVTEKGKDVELRCDPISGHTALYWYRQSLGQGLEFLIYFQGNSAPDKSGLPSDRFSAERTGGSVSTLTIQRTQQEDSAVYLCASSPGTIYGYTFGSGTRLTVV.

DNA for the CDR3: TGTGCCTGGAGTGTACTTCTCCTCACCTACGAGCAGTACTTC. It is translated as CAWSVLLLTYEQYF. V usage is TRBV30 and J usage is TRBJ2-7; D is unresolved. The germline V gene has CDR1 GTSNPN and CDR2 SVGIG (reference sequence). The CDR3 is made up of 14 amino acids. Trimming left V 0 bases short and J 2 bases short, with 11 bases between.

The rearrangement uses TRBV2 and TRBJ2-3; D is uncertain. Trimming left V 5 bases short and J 4 bases short, with 10 bases between. CDR1 SNHLY and CDR2 FYNNEI come from the germline V gene. The CDR3 covers 13 residues. The CDR3 DNA is TGTGCCAGCAGTCAGGTTCCAGCAGATACGCAGTATTTT. Its protein product is CASSQVPADTQYF.

The chain has TRBV28 and TRBJ1-5; 7 bases are shared with TRBD1. The junction had 13 bases not matched to a gene; V was cut back by 5 bases and J by 6 bases. Germline CDR1 and CDR2: MDHEN and SYDVKM. CDR3 length: 16 residues. CDR3 nucleotides: TGTGCCAGCAGTCCAAATGGAAGACAGGGAAGTCAGCCCCAGCATTTT. Encoded protein: CASSPNGRQGSQPQHF.

V gene TRBV10-3 combines with J gene TRBJ2-3, with TRBD2 identical over 7 bases. This CDR3 comprises 14 residues. V lost 2 bases and J lost 3; bases outside the gene matches: 2. The V gene's germline CDR1 is ENHRY and CDR2 SYGVKD. This CDR3 reads CAISEAGATDTQYF. The CDR3 nucleotides are TGTGCCATCAGTGAGGCGGGAGCAACAGATACGCAGTATTTT.

The J gene is TRBJ2-5, the V gene TRBV29-1, with 7 bases fitting TRBD2. The trim removed 7 bases at V and 4 bases at J, leaving 18 bases unmatched. This CDR3 contains 16 residues. Looked up from germline, CDR1 is SQVTM and CDR2 is ANQGSEA. The chain's CDR3 is CSGESSGEDPVETQYF. CDR3 nucleotide sequence: TGCAGCGGGGAATCGAGCGGGGAGGATCCCGTAGAGACCCAGTACTTC.

The V gene is TRBV10-1, the J gene TRBJ2-1; 13 nucleotides line up with TRBD2. Germline V gene data show CDR1 as WNHNN and CDR2 as SYGVQD (reference sequence). Losses at the gene ends were 3 bases for V and 8 bases for J; bases not matched to a gene: 7. The CDR3 has 16 residues. CDR3 in DNA: TGCGCCAGCAGTGACCAAACTAGCGGGAGGGCCGATGAGCAGTTCTTC. Its translation is CASSDQTSGRADEQFF.

A single count supports this clone. The chain is built from TRBV27 and TRBJ1-6; D might be TRBD1 (5 bases). Germline assignment: CDR1 MNHEY and CDR2 SMNVEV (reference sequence). Trimming took 5 bases from V and 7 from J, leaving 18 bases between them. This CDR3 has 16 amino acids. The CDR3 sequence: CASSAAGGSLNSPLHF. In DNA form, the CDR3 reads TGTGCCAGCAGTGCCGCGGGGGGTAGTTTGAATTCACCCCTCCACTTT.